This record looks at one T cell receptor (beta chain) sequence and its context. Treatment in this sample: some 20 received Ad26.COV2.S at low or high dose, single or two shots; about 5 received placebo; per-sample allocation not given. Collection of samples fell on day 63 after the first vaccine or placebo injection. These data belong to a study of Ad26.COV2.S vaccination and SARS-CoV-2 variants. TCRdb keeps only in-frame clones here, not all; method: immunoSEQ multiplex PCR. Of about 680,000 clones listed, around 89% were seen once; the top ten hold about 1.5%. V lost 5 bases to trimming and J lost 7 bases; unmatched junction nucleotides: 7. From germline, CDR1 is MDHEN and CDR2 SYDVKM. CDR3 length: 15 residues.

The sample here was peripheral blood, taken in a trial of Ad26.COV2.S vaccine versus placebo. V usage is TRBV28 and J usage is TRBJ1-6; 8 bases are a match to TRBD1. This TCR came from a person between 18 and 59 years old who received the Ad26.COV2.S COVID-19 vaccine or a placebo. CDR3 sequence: CASSPQGARNSPLHF. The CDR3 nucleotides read TGTGCCAGCAGTCCCCAGGGGGCGCGGAATTCACCCCTCCACTTT. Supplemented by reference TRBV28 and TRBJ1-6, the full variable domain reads DVKVTQSSRYLVKRTGEKVFLECVQDMDHENMFWYRQDPGLGLRLIYFSYDVKMKEKGDIPEGYSVSREKKERFSLILESASTNQTSMYLCASSPQGARNSPLHFGNGTRLTVT.